The next 21 T cell receptor beta chains were all read from a single sample in a study of blood T cell repertoires in COVID-19. The assay was immunoSEQ multiplex PCR, and TCRdb's table has in-frame clones only and misses some. The sample lists approximately 170,000 clones; just over 90% were seen once. Specimen: peripheral blood. All receptors derive from a woman aged 55 to 70 with COVID-19, enrolled during active disease.

The V call is TRBV7-6, the J call TRBJ2-7; a weak D match, TRBD1 (5 bases). There are 15 residues in the CDR3. Trimming cost V 1 base and J 3 bases, with 13 bases left between them. The germline V gene has CDR1 SGHVS and CDR2 FNYEAQ. The CDR3 DNA reads TGTGCCAGCAGCTTAGGCCCAGGGTTGAACTACGAGCAGTACTTC. It yields the protein CASSLGPGLNYEQYF.

In DNA form, the CDR3 reads TGCGCCAGCAGCCAAGATAGGAGCGGGACTGAAGCTTTCTTT. Encoded protein: CASSQDRSGTEAFF. The genes are TRBV4-3 and TRBJ1-1; D is undetermined. Germline CDR1 is LGHNA and CDR2 is YSLEER. The CDR3 contains 14 residues. Trimming stripped 0 bases from V and 5 bases from J, with 10 bases between.

This chain links TRBV19 with TRBJ1-2; the D gene is possibly TRBD1 (5 bases). Germline V CDR1 and CDR2: LNHDA, SQIVND (reference sequence). The CDR3 contains 15 residues. V was shortened by 8 bases and J by 5 bases, with 21 bases between the two germline ends. CDR3 residues: CASSITGERPYGYTF. The CDR3 coding sequence is TGTGCCAGTTCTATAACAGGAGAAAGACCTTATGGCTACACCTTC.

On this clone: The junction shows a germline mismatch at one end, possibly a read error. The chain links TRBV6-2 or TRBV6-3 to TRBJ2-2; D call uncertain. From germline, CDR1 is MNHEY and CDR2 SVGEGT. The CDR3 covers 15 residues. CDR3 in DNA: TGTGCCAACAGTTACGAGAGTAGTTCCACCGGGGAGCTGTTTTTT. Residues: CANSYESSSTGELFF.

CDR3 protein: CASSPPRAGGSYEQYF. Written as DNA, the CDR3 is TGTGCCAGCAGTCCCCCCCGGGCAGGGGGGTCCTACGAGCAGTACTTC. The chain is built from TRBV6-6 and TRBJ2-7, with D tentatively TRBD1 (7 bases). The CDR3 has 16 amino acids. Between the trimmed V and J ends, which lost 5 bases and 1 base, there was a span of 18 bases. CDR1 is MNHNY and CDR2 is SVGAGI in the germline V gene (reference sequence).

The chain joins TRBV6-5 to TRBJ2-7, with 9 bases matching TRBD1. V shed 8 bases, J shed 4 bases, and the junction held 6 bases outside the gene matches. The CDR3 has 13 amino acids. The germline CDR1 and CDR2 sequences are MNHEY and SVGAGI. The CDR3 is CASGTGIIYEQYF. Written as DNA, the CDR3 is TGTGCCAGCGGGACAGGGATCATATACGAGCAGTACTTC.

A single count supports this clone. The J gene is TRBJ2-3, the V gene TRBV29-1; 8 positions match TRBD1. In germline, CDR1 is SQVTM, CDR2 ANQGSEA. The CDR3 spans 16 residues. The V segment lost 3 bases and the J segment 11 bases; nucleotides outside the gene matches: 19. CDR3 nucleotides: TGCAGCGTTGAGTCCCTGACAGGGGCAAAGTCGGTTAGGCAGTATTTT. Encoded protein: CSVESLTGAKSVRQYF.

This chain links TRBV5-4 with TRBJ2-5; a weak D match, TRBD1 (6 bases). Germline assignment: CDR1 SGHNT and CDR2 YYREEE (reference sequence). The V end was cut by 0 bases, the J end by 4 bases, with 7 bases between. There are 13 residues in the CDR3. Here the CDR3 reads CASSLEGVETQYF. The CDR3 nucleotides are TGTGCCAGCAGCTTGGAGGGGGTAGAGACCCAGTACTTC.

The chain is built from TRBV6-5 and TRBJ1-5; 7 nucleotides align to TRBD1. This CDR3 has 13 residues. The V gene end was trimmed by 6 bases and the J gene end by 7 bases; junction bases not matched to a gene: 6. Germline CDR1 reads MNHEY; CDR2 reads SVGAGI. The CDR3 here is CASRQGPRQPQHF. As DNA, the CDR3 is TGTGCCAGCAGACAGGGGCCTCGGCAGCCCCAGCATTTT.

This sequence joins TRBV29-1 and TRBJ1-5; 9 bases agree with TRBD1. The CDR3 is 14 amino acids. The V segment lost 6 bases and the J segment 1 base; nucleotides outside the gene matches: 4. Germline CDR1 and CDR2: SQVTM and ANQGSEA. CDR3 coding DNA: TGCAGCGTGGGGACAGGGACGAGCAATCAGCCCCAGCATTTT. Residues: CSVGTGTSNQPQHF. Variable domain in full (rest from reference TRBV29-1 and TRBJ1-5): SAVISQKPSRDICQRGTSLTIQCQVDSQVTMMFWYRQQPGQSLTLIATANQGSEATYESGFVIDKFPISRPNLTFSTLTVSNMSPEDSSIYLCSVGTGTSNQPQHFGDGTRLSIL.

V and J are TRBV11-1 and TRBJ1-3; D is possibly TRBD1 (6 bases). This CDR3 spans 13 amino acids. V dropped 5 bases and J dropped 2 bases, with 7 bases sitting between them. The germline V gene encodes CDR1 SGHAT and CDR2 FQDESV (reference sequence). CDR3 in amino acids: CASSGTTGNTIYF. In DNA form, the CDR3 reads TGTGCCAGCAGCGGGACAACTGGAAACACCATATATTTT.

DNA for the CDR3: TGTGCCAGCAGTTCGACAGGGGACTATGGCTACACCTTC. It codes for CASSSTGDYGYTF. This sequence joins TRBV12-3 or TRBV12-4 and TRBJ1-2; 8 positions match TRBD1. Trimming cost V 4 bases and J 3 bases; bases outside gene matches: 1. The CDR3 totals 13 residues.

This chain links TRBV7-2 with TRBJ2-5; 7 positions match TRBD1. This CDR3 contains 13 residues. The V and J ends lost 1 base and 4 bases, in that order; junction bases with no gene match: 0. Germline-derived CDR1 and CDR2 are SGHTA and FQGNSA. In DNA, the CDR3 is TGTGCCAGCAGCTTAGGGGACAGAGAGACCCAGTACTTC. Encoded protein: CASSLGDRETQYF.

This clone has only one observation. The chain employs TRBV18 and TRBJ2-1; D perhaps matches TRBD1 (5 bases). The V gene lost 6 bases and the J gene lost 3 bases, with 15 bases spanning the gap. The germline CDR1 and CDR2 sequences are KGHSH and LQKENI. The CDR3 runs to 15 residues. This CDR3 is CASSPRRVDYNEQFF. As DNA, the CDR3 is TGTGCCAGCTCCCCCCGCAGGGTCGACTACAATGAGCAGTTCTTC.

The chain carries TRBV6-5 and TRBJ2-2; 7 bases line up with TRBD1. Germline V lookup: CDR1 MNHEY, CDR2 SVGAGI. The trim removed 4 bases at V and 4 bases at J, leaving 3 bases unmatched. The CDR3 is 14 amino acids. CDR3 nucleotides: TGTGCCAGCAGTTTCGGACAGGCCACCGGGGAGCTGTTTTTT. Translation gives CASSFGQATGELFF.

CDR3 amino acids: CASSVGNSNQPQHF. The CDR3 DNA sequence: TGTGCCAGCAGCGTAGGTAATAGCAATCAGCCCCAGCATTTT. V gene TRBV9 combines with J gene TRBJ1-5; D ambiguous. Between the trimmed V and J ends, which lost 0 bases and 0 bases, there was a span of 4 bases. The CDR3 covers 14 residues. Germline CDR1 reads SGDLS; CDR2 reads YYNGEE.

This chain uses TRBV5-1 with TRBJ2-7; 7 nucleotides line up with TRBD2. CDR1 SGHRS and CDR2 YFSETQ come from the germline V gene. The V gene end was trimmed by 7 bases and the J gene end by 0 bases; junction bases not matched to a gene: 10. There are 15 residues in the CDR3. The CDR3 here is CASRVGEGYSYEQYF. CDR3 nucleotide sequence: TGCGCCAGCCGGGTGGGGGAGGGATACTCCTACGAGCAGTACTTC. The full variable domain, in which reference TRBV5-1 and TRBJ2-7 provide the parts outside the CDR3, is KAGVTQTPRYLIKTRGQQVTLSCSPISGHRSVSWYQQTPGQGLQFLFEYFSETQRNKGNFPGRFSGRQFSNSRSEMNVSTLELGDSALYLCASRVGEGYSYEQYFGPGTRLTVT.

This clone was observed once. The chain carries TRBV5-1 and TRBJ1-1; tentatively, D is TRBD1 (6 bases). In germline, CDR1 is SGHRS, CDR2 YFSETQ. This CDR3 region has 15 residues. With 7 bases removed from V and 7 bases from J, the gap between germline ends came to 23 bases. CDR3 nucleotides: TGCGCCAGCTCTGGCGAGACAGGCAGTTTCAGTGAAGCTTTCTTT. Protein sequence: CASSGETGSFSEAFF. The full variable domain, completed using reference TRBV5-1 and TRBJ1-1, is KAGVTQTPRYLIKTRGQQVTLSCSPISGHRSVSWYQQTPGQGLQFLFEYFSETQRNKGNFPGRFSGRQFSNSRSEMNVSTLELGDSALYLCASSGETGSFSEAFFGQGTRLTVV.

Only one count was recorded for this clone. Other DNA sequences in this specimen translate into the identical CDR3. The gene calls are TRBV3-1 (or the pseudogene TRBV3-2) and TRBJ1-2; D is ambiguous. The CDR3 is 12 amino acids. Germline V CDR1 and CDR2: LGHDT, YNNKEL (reference sequence). V was cut by 3 bases and J by 4 bases, with 6 bases left in between. In nucleotides, the CDR3 is TGTGCCAGCAGCCAGGGAGGCTATGGCTACACCTTC. Translating it yields CASSQGGYGYTF.

This clone was seen a single time. The chain combines TRBV9 with TRBJ1-2, with D uncertain. V lost 0 bases and J 4 bases, leaving 13 bases between the germline ends. CDR3 length equals 15 residues. Germline CDR1 SGDLS, CDR2 YYNGEE. The CDR3 region is CASSVEAGSRYGYTF. DNA for the CDR3: TGTGCCAGCAGCGTAGAAGCGGGCAGCCGCTATGGCTACACCTTC.

The CDR3 DNA reads as TGTGCCAGCAGTACGCAGGGGGCTAATGGCTACACCTTC. It translates to CASSTQGANGYTF. The J gene is TRBJ1-2, the V gene TRBV25-1; 8 bases align to TRBD1. CDR3 length: 13 amino acids. V shed 5 bases, J shed 6 bases, and the junction held 5 bases outside the gene matches. Germline-derived CDR1 and CDR2 are MGHDK and SYGVNS.